This entry concerns a single T cell receptor (beta chain). The target of this receptor is not known. One base away there is no much larger clone; base qualities are not given. The data are from a study of blood T cell repertoires in COVID-19 (dated by TCRdb to 2020 to 2021). In the study overall: Collaborator samples came from the United States, Italy and Spain and covered acute and convalescent phases of COVID-19. The prospective study material was composed of cDNA or gDNA derived from T cells, B-cell-depleted T cells, or PBMCs. The dataset comprised deeply sampled blood TCRbeta repertoires from subjects exposed to, actively infected with, or recovered from COVID-19. The repertoires were released in a freely available public database intended as a resource for research on the immune response to SARS-CoV-2. Samples came from the ongoing ImmuneRACE study (first 160 participants) plus 1,254 subjects from 6 global collaborators. Nearly every sample came with metadata listing a de-identified subject ID, COVID-19 status, age in years and sex. Where HLA class I and class II types were available, the types were taken from metadata supplied by the sample provider, not from assay-based typing.

The CDR3 goes from the cysteine to the phenylalanine over 12 residues. Just the 36-base CDR3 DNA is kept, in frame starting at base 1. Deletion took 7 bases off V and 6 bases off J, with a span of 13 bases between the germline ends. The CDR1 and CDR2 encoded by the germline V gene are SNHLY and FYNNEI. Samples from volunteer blood donors who had recovered from COVID-19 were contributed by a second Seattle source. Whole blood was collected in K2EDTA tubes by collaborating institutions according to the institutions' own protocols. For TCRbeta analysis, collaborators shipped samples as frozen whole blood, isolated PBMCs, or DNA extracted from either of those sample types. Overall results and qualifications from the work: Clinical and demographic metadata were provided uncurated, with the amount varying by source and participant.

TCRbeta CDR3 regions were amplified from genomic DNA by means of the immunoSEQ Assay, a bias-controlled multiplex PCR. Turning to the authors' computational methods: Within the assay, amplification of reference gene primers was used to estimate how many nucleated cells each sample contained. To quantify the absolute abundance of each unique TCRbeta CDR3 rearrangement, sequence reads were collapsed and filtered. For each sample, productive Simpson clonality was calculated as the square root of Simpson's diversity index across productive rearrangements. In TCRdb, the immuneACCESS table is reduced to in-frame sequences with V and J assigned. These tables do not hold every clone; where another copy was compared, an unresolved V gene accounts for under half, and the others remain unexplained. Clonal size and the V and J genes are those of that table, whereas D and trimming came from the DNA. Within this sample are approximately 200,000 clones, with roughly four fifths of them counted one time only. Of the sample, around 3.1% falls within the top ten clones.

The origin of this receptor is a woman aged 25-40 years who had recovered from COVID-19. The rearrangement joined TRBV2 to TRBJ2-7; TRBD1 could be the D gene, as 6 bases match. The material sequenced was peripheral blood. The sequenced DNA: TGTGCCAGCATCTCCAGGGGCATCGAGCAGTACTTC. Its protein reads: CASISRGIEQYF. The CDR3 plus the reference TRBV2 and TRBJ2-7 genes for the other parts give the full variable domain: EPEVTQTPSHQVTQMGQEVILRCVPISNHLYFYWYRQILGQKVEFLVSFYNNEISEKSEIFDDQFSVERPDGSNFTLKIRSTKLEDSAMYFCASISRGIEQYFGPGTRLTVT.